This TCR beta chain was sequenced during a study of blood T cell repertoires in COVID-19. Study as a whole: The cDNA or gDNA used as material had been derived from T cells, B-cell-depleted T cells, or PBMCs.

The study assigned cohorts using participant-reported clinical history. CDR3 length equals 20 residues. The ends lost 6 bases at V and 5 bases at J; junction bases unmatched: 20. CDR1 is MNHNY and CDR2 is SVGAGI in the germline V gene (reference sequence). Source study methods: For nucleated cells, counts were estimated from reference gene primer amplification. Assay: immunoSEQ multiplex PCR; the TCRdb copy retains only in-frame clones and omits some. The V and J calls and clone size are taken from that table; D and trimming were inferred from the DNA. The repertoire holds about 220,000 clones, about 86% seen once, with about 15% in the top ten. This clone turned up a few times.

This sequence joins TRBV6-6 and TRBJ2-1; 12 nucleotides match TRBD2. The clonotype was recovered from a woman between 45 and 65 years old with acute COVID-19. The material sequenced was PBMCs or T cells enriched from blood (not recorded which). CDR3 DNA: TGTGCCAGCAGCCGTTTTTCGGGCCTAGCGGGAGGGCCTCTGAACAATGAGCAGTTCTTC. Residues: CASSRFSGLAGGPLNNEQFF.